This T cell receptor (beta chain) stems from a study of blood T cells in healthy people across ages. Regarding the study as a whole: Diversity figures derived from one million T cells were judged to underestimate the true value.

Points on this clonotype: Its specificity is not known.

The CDR3 sequence is 16 residues long. CDR1 is SGHTA, CDR2 FQGNSA, per germline. With 0 bases clipped from V and 9 bases from J, the junction kept 9 bases outside the gene matches. A J-beta primer mix and a sample-barcoded 5' primer were used in a second PCR of about 7 to 12 cycles. MiXCR was run by TCRdb on the 5' RACE reads, yielding one entry per CDR3 protein. The repertoire holds more than 650,000 distinct CDR3 sequences, with less than 70% as singletons. Sequencing used blood. This chain joins TRBV7-2 and TRBJ2-5; 11 bases align to TRBD2. The sequence derives from a man aged 80 or over in good health. CDR3 DNA: TGTGCCAGCAGCTTAGCGGTCGGCCTAGCGGGGGGAGCCCAGTACTTC. Translating it yields CASSLAVGLAGGAQYF.